Following are 27 T cell receptor beta chains from one sample sequenced in a study of T cells in Graves' hyperthyroidism and ophthalmopathy. Amplification yielded TCR beta CDR3 regions, with RNA transcripts as the source. TCR CDR3 regions were first amplified by RT-PCR with HTBI primers. MiXCR, run by TCRdb on the multiplex PCR reads, gives a single entry per CDR3 protein. The repertoire consists of about 690,000 distinct CDR3 sequences, with 15% to 20% occurring once and the leading ten covering about a sixth. Sequencing input: blood. These receptor sequences come from a man in his fifties or sixties with Graves' hyperthyroidism.

Concerning this clonotype: The junction differs from germline at one of its ends, possibly a read error. The rearrangement joins TRBV28 to TRBJ2-7, with D possibly matching TRBD2 (7 bases). The CDR3 sequence is 19 residues long. CDR1 is MDHEN and CDR2 is SYDVKM in the germline V gene. This CDR3 reads CASSLLWGRGEGITYEQCF. Here the CDR3 DNA reads TGTGCCAGCAGTTTACTTTGGGGGAGGGGGGAAGGGATCACCTACGAGCAGTGCTTC. The whole variable domain, remainder taken from reference TRBV28 and TRBJ2-7, is DVKVTQSSRYLVKRTGEKVFLECVQDMDHENMFWYRQDPGLGLRLIYFSYDVKMKEKGDIPEGYSVSREKKERFSLILESASTNQTSMYLCASSLLWGRGEGITYEQCFGPGTRLTVT.

This clonotype was seen ten or more times. DNA of the CDR3: TGTGCCAGCAGTTCCGTAGCGGGAGGGCTTTACAATGAGCAGTTCTTC. It is translated as CASSSVAGGLYNEQFF. This chain joins TRBV12-3 or TRBV12-4 and TRBJ2-1; 11 positions match TRBD2. The CDR3 sequence is 16 residues long. V shed 4 bases and J 4 bases; nucleotides not matched to a gene: 6.

This clonotype was observed many times. The rearrangement uses TRBV27 and TRBJ2-2; no clear D. This CDR3 contains 12 residues. V was shortened by 0 bases and J by 6 bases, with 2 bases between the two germline ends. Germline assignment: CDR1 MNHEY and CDR2 SMNVEV (reference sequence). CDR3 nucleotide sequence: TGTGCCAGCAGTTTATCCTCCGGGGAGCTGTTTTTT. Its protein is CASSLSSGELFF.

Regarding this clonotype: A read error may be the cause here, since a much bigger clone is one base away. This sequence joins TRBV30 and TRBJ2-1; no clear D. Trimming pared 4 bases from V and 4 bases from J, leaving 17 bases between. This CDR3 has 15 amino acids. Germline loops: CDR1 GTSNPN, CDR2 SVGIG (reference sequence). CDR3 in DNA: TGTGCCTGGACCCCAGAGAAAACCCCTTACAATGAGCAGTTCTTC. It codes for CAWTPEKTPYNEQFF.

This rearrangement joins TRBV5-1 to TRBJ2-1; tentative D call: TRBD1 (6 bases). The CDR3 sequence is 13 residues long. Germline loops: CDR1 SGHRS, CDR2 YFSETQ. Trimming removed 9 bases from V and 3 bases from J, with 13 bases in between. The CDR3 is CATSGAHYNEQFF. In DNA, the CDR3 is TGCGCCACCTCAGGGGCGCACTACAATGAGCAGTTCTTC.

The V gene is TRBV19, the J gene TRBJ1-5, with 9 bases matching TRBD1. V was clipped by 7 bases and J by 2 bases; unmatched bases: 18. The germline V gene has CDR1 LNHDA and CDR2 SQIVND (reference sequence). The CDR3 extends over 19 amino acids. The CDR3 region is CASTTQAEQGALGNQPQHF. DNA of the CDR3: TGTGCCAGTACCACGCAGGCTGAACAGGGGGCTCTAGGCAATCAGCCCCAGCATTTT.

This clonotype was observed at least ten times. V is TRBV2 and J is TRBJ1-5, with TRBD1 matching over 9 bases. The V gene's germline CDR1 is SNHLY and CDR2 FYNNEI. V trimming: 7 bases; J trimming: 2 bases; junction bases outside the gene matches: 3. The CDR3 is 14 amino acids. The CDR3 bases are TGTGCCAGCAAGGGACAGGGTGGCAATCAGCCCCAGCATTTT. This encodes CASKGQGGNQPQHF.

This clonotype was detected ten times or more. The chain joins TRBV2 to TRBJ2-2, with a weak D call TRBD1 (5 bases). The CDR3 is made up of 12 amino acids. Germline CDR1 and CDR2: SNHLY and FYNNEI. The germline V and J ends were trimmed by 6 bases and 8 bases, with 10 bases remaining between them. This CDR3 is CASRAQGGELFF. As DNA, the CDR3 is TGTGCCAGCAGAGCGCAGGGTGGGGAGCTGTTTTTT.

This clonotype was seen many times. The chain uses TRBV10-1 and TRBJ2-5; TRBD2 aligns across 13 bases. From germline, CDR1 is WNHNN and CDR2 SYGVQD (reference sequence). The V segment lost 2 bases and the J segment 4 bases; nucleotides outside the gene matches: 4. The CDR3 sequence is 16 residues long. Here the CDR3 reads CASSETSGRATETQYF. The CDR3 nucleotides read TGCGCCAGCAGTGAGACTAGCGGGAGGGCCACAGAGACCCAGTACTTC.

The chain joins TRBV2 to TRBJ1-5, with 8 bases fitting TRBD1. CDR1 is SNHLY, CDR2 FYNNEI, per germline. This CDR3 comprises 16 residues. The ends lost 5 bases at V and 1 base at J; junction bases unmatched: 7. CDR3 DNA sequence: TGTGCCAGCAGTCGGACAGGGATCCAGAGCAATCAGCCCCAGCATTTT. Translated: CASSRTGIQSNQPQHF.

In its sample, this clonotype was seen many times. This chain uses TRBV30 with TRBJ2-7; D might be TRBD1 (5 bases). There are 15 residues in the CDR3. V was cut by 2 bases and J by 3 bases, with 17 bases left in between. Germline V lookup: CDR1 GTSNPN, CDR2 SVGIG (reference sequence). CDR3 in DNA: TGTGCCTGGAGTAGGGGCTCTCCCTCCCTCTACGAGCAGTACTTC. Its protein is CAWSRGSPSLYEQYF.

The sample holds many counts of this clonotype. The rearrangement uses TRBV2 and TRBJ1-5; no definite D call. The germline V gene encodes CDR1 SNHLY and CDR2 FYNNEI. This CDR3 region has 15 residues. V was trimmed by 3 bases and J by 1 base, leaving 10 bases between them. This CDR3 reads CASSESKGSNQPQHF. The DNA of the CDR3 is TGTGCCAGCAGTGAGTCCAAGGGAAGCAATCAGCCCCAGCATTTT.

This chain uses TRBV7-3 with TRBJ2-5, with TRBD1 matching over 10 bases. The junction had 17 bases not matched to a gene; V was cut back by 6 bases and J by 4 bases. Germline V gives CDR1 SGHTA, CDR2 FQGTGA. The CDR3 has 18 residues. The CDR3 loop reads CASRPGTGVAGGGETQYF. CDR3 DNA: TGTGCCAGCAGGCCCGGGACAGGGGTTGCTGGGGGAGGAGAGACCCAGTACTTC.

About this clonotype itself: At one of its ends the junction is not consistent with the germline gene, which may arise from a read error. The gene calls are TRBV5-1 and TRBJ2-2; D might be TRBD2 (6 bases). The CDR3 runs 16 residues. Germline V CDR1 and CDR2: SGHRS, YFSETQ. DNA of the CDR3: TGTGCCAGCAGCTTGGAAAGGGGAGCGGGCACCGGGGAGCTGTTTTTT. This codes for CASSLERGAGTGELFF.

The chain employs TRBV20-1 and TRBJ2-7; TRBD1 or TRBD2 may be the D gene (5 bases each). Trimming shortened V by 6 bases and J by 7 bases, and 22 bases separated the two germline ends. The CDR3 has 14 residues. Germline CDR1 and CDR2: DFQATT and SNEGSKA (reference sequence). CDR3 in DNA: TGCAGTGCATCACCGGGACGCCAAGGGAGTGAGCAGTACTTC. It encodes CSASPGRQGSEQYF.

This clonotype was counted only a few times. The CDR3 nucleotides are TGTGCCAGCAGCGAGAGAGGAGAAATAAACATTCAGTACTTC. It is translated as CASSERGEINIQYF. The chain joins TRBV9 to TRBJ2-4; D not certain. V was pared by 3 bases and J by 6 bases, with 13 bases between. Germline CDR1 SGDLS, CDR2 YYNGEE. The CDR3 spans 14 residues. The full variable domain, in which reference TRBV9 and TRBJ2-4 provide the parts outside the CDR3, is DSGVTQTPKHLITATGQRVTLRCSPRSGDLSVYWYQQSLDQGLQFLIQYYNGEERAKGNILERFSAQQFPDLHSELNLSSLELGDSALYFCASSERGEINIQYFGAGTRLSVL.

There are many counts of this clonotype. CDR3 nucleotide sequence: TGTGCCAGCAGTGAACTAGCGGGCACCTACAATGAGCAGTTCTTC. Its translation is CASSELAGTYNEQFF. This sequence joins TRBV2 and TRBJ2-1; TRBD2 aligns across 8 bases. The CDR3 totals 15 residues. J gave up 2 bases and V 2 bases, and 2 bases lay outside the gene matches. CDR1 and CDR2 from the germline V gene are SNHLY and FYNNEI.

This chain uses TRBV18 with TRBJ2-1, with D tentatively TRBD1 (6 bases). The V gene's germline CDR1 is KGHSH and CDR2 LQKENI. Deletions cut 3 bases from V and 3 bases from J, with 18 bases between. CDR3 size: 17 residues. In DNA, the CDR3 is TGTGCCAGCTCACCTCCCAATAGACAGGCCTTCTACAATGAGCAGTTCTTC. Translated: CASSPPNRQAFYNEQFF.

The rearrangement joins TRBV15 to TRBJ1-4; no firm D call. The V gene lost 0 bases and the J gene lost 8 bases, with 13 bases spanning the gap. Germline V lookup: CDR1 LNHNV, CDR2 YYDKDF (reference sequence). The CDR3 contains 15 residues. CDR3 nucleotide sequence: TGTGCCACCAGCAGAGAGCCGGGAGGATCGGAAAAACTGTTTTTT. Its protein is CATSREPGGSEKLFF.

This clonotype was seen ten or more times. This chain uses TRBV3-1 with TRBJ2-1; the D gene is possibly TRBD2 (5 bases). The germline V gene encodes CDR1 LGHDT and CDR2 YNNKEL (reference sequence). CDR3 length: 14 amino acids. Trimming left V 2 bases short and J 9 bases short, with 14 bases between. This CDR3 reads CASSQRGSKGEQFF. CDR3 sequence (DNA): TGTGCCAGCAGCCAACGAGGGAGTAAGGGTGAGCAGTTCTTC.

Regarding this clonotype: This may be a read error: a much more frequent sequence differs by one nucleotide. V gene TRBV27 combines with J gene TRBJ2-5; D is ambiguous. CDR1 is MNHEY, CDR2 SMNVEV, per germline (reference sequence). This CDR3 comprises 15 residues. CDR3 in amino acids: CASSLNGGPQGTQYF. As DNA, the CDR3 is TGTGCCAGCAGTCTCAACGGTGGGCCCCAAGGGACCCAGTACTTC.

This clonotype has only a few counts. The rearrangement links TRBV3-1 to TRBJ2-5; TRBD2 matches 12 bases. The V gene's germline CDR1 is LGHDT and CDR2 YNNKEL (reference sequence). Unmatched junction bases numbered 12, after V lost 8 bases and J lost 5 bases. The CDR3 is 16 residues long. The CDR3 spells CASARASGRAGETQYF. CDR3 in DNA: TGTGCCAGCGCCAGGGCTAGCGGGAGGGCCGGTGAGACCCAGTACTTC.

This clonotype was detected only a few times. This chain uses TRBV19 with TRBJ1-2, with TRBD1 matching over 7 bases. J was trimmed by 7 bases and V by 5 bases; bases with no gene match: 16. The germline V gene has CDR1 LNHDA and CDR2 SQIVND (reference sequence). CDR3 size: 16 residues. In DNA form, the CDR3 reads TGTGCCAGTAGTCGACAGGGCGGCTCGGTTGACAGTGGCTACACCTTC. Amino acid sequence: CASSRQGGSVDSGYTF. The complete variable domain, with remaining parts taken from reference TRBV19 and TRBJ1-2, reads DGGITQSPKYLFRKEGQNVTLSCEQNLNHDAMYWYRQDPGQGLRLIYYSQIVNDFQKGDIAEGYSVSREKKESFPLTVTSAQKNPTAFYLCASSRQGGSVDSGYTFGSGTRLTVV.

This clonotype appeared many times. This chain joins TRBV10-1 and TRBJ2-3; D not resolved. The CDR3 contains 13 residues. Germline V lookup: CDR1 WNHNN, CDR2 SYGVQD (reference sequence). With 4 bases removed from V and 3 bases from J, the gap between germline ends came to 8 bases. CDR3 residues: CASSGRLTDTQYF. The CDR3 DNA is TGCGCCAGCAGTGGAAGGCTAACAGATACGCAGTATTTT.

This clonotype turned up a few times. The V and J genes are TRBV3-1 and TRBJ1-2; possibly TRBD1 for D (6 bases). The CDR3 contains 13 residues. Germline lookup yields CDR1 LGHDT and CDR2 YNNKEL (reference sequence). Trimming took off 5 bases at V and 3 bases at J, with 10 bases between the two ends. Here the CDR3 reads CASSYRDDYGYTF. CDR3 bases: TGTGCCAGCAGCTACAGGGATGACTATGGCTACACCTTC.

The table lists this clonotype with many counts. The chain has TRBV13 and TRBJ2-7; 14 bases align to TRBD2. Germline-derived CDR1 and CDR2 are PRHDT and FYEKMQ (reference sequence). Trimming took 5 bases from V and 2 from J; bases not matched to a gene: 5. The CDR3 has 16 residues. The CDR3 region is CASSIRGLAGAYEQYF. The CDR3 DNA follows: TGTGCCAGCAGCATAAGGGGACTAGCGGGAGCCTACGAGCAGTACTTC. The full variable domain, its missing parts supplied by reference TRBV13 and TRBJ2-7, is AAGVIQSPRHLIKEKRETATLKCYPIPRHDTVYWYQQGPGQDPQFLISFYEKMQSDKGSIPDRFSAQQFSDYHSELNMSSLELGDSALYFCASSIRGLAGAYEQYFGPGTRLTVT.

This clonotype has just a few counts. This sequence joins TRBV7-2 and TRBJ1-5; D unclear. CDR3 size: 13 residues. V was pared by 2 bases and J by 8 bases, with 10 bases between. CDR1 and CDR2 (germline): SGHTA, FQGNSA. CDR3 in DNA: TGTGCCAGCAGCTTAATGACCGTGGAGCCCCAGCATTTT. Its protein is CASSLMTVEPQHF.